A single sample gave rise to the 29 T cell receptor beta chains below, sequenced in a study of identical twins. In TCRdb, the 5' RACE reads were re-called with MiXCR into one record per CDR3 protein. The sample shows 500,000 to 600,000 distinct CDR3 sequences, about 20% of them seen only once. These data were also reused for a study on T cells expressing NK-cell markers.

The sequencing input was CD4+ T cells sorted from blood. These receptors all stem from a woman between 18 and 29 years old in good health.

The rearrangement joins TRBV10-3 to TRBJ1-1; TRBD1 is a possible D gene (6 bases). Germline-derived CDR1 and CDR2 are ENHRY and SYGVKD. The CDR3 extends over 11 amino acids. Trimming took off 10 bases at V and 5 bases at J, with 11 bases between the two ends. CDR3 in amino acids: CASLQGTEAFF. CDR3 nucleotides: TGTGCCAGTTTACAGGGAACTGAAGCTTTCTTT.

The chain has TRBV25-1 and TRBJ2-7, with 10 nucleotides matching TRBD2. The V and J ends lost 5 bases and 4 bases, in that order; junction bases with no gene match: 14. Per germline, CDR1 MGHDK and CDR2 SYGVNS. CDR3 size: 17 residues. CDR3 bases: TGTGCCAGCAGTCCCCCTGGAAGACTAGCGGGTTTGTACGAGCAGTACTTC. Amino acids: CASSPPGRLAGLYEQYF.

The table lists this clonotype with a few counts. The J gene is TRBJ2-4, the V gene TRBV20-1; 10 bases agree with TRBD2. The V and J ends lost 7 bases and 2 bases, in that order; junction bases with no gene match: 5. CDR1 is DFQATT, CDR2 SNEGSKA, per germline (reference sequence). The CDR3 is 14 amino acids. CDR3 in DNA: TGCAGTGTTATTAGCGGGAGGACCAAAAACATTCAGTACTTC. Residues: CSVISGRTKNIQYF.

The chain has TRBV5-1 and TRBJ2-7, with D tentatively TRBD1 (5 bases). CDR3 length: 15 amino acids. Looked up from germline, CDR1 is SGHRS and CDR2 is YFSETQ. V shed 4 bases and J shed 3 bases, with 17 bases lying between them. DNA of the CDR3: TGCGCCAGCAGCACAGGTCCGACAGAATTCTACGAGCAGTACTTC. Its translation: CASSTGPTEFYEQYF.

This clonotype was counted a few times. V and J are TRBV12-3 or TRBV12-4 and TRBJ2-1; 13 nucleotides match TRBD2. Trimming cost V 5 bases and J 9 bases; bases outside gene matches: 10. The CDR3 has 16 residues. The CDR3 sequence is CASSPPGLAGTSEQFF. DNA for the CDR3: TGTGCCAGCAGTCCCCCGGGACTAGCGGGAACGAGTGAGCAGTTCTTC.

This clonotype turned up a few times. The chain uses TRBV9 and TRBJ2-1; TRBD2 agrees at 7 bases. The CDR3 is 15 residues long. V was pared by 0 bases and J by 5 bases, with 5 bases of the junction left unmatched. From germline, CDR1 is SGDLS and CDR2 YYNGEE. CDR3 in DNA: TGTGCCAGCAGCGTAGCCGGGACTAACAACAATGAGCAGTTCTTC. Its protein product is CASSVAGTNNNEQFF.

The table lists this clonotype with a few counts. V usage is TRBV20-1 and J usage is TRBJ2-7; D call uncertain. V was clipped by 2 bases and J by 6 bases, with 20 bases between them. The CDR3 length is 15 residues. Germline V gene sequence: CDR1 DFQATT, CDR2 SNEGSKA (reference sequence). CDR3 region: CSARLPRPVSGEQYF. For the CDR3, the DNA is TGCAGTGCTAGACTCCCCAGGCCTGTATCGGGCGAGCAGTACTTC.

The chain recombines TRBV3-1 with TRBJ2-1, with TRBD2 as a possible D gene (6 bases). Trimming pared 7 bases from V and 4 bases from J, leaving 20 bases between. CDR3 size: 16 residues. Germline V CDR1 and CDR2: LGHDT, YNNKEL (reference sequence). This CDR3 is CASTLGTQWKYNEQFF. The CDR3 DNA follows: TGTGCCAGCACTCTCGGGACTCAATGGAAGTACAATGAGCAGTTCTTC.

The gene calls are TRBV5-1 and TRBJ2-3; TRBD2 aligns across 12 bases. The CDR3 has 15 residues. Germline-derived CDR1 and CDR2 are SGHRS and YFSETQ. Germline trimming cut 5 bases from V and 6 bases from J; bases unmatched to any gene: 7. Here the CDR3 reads CASRLRLAGEDTQYF. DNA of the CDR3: TGCGCCAGCAGACTTCGACTAGCGGGAGAGGATACGCAGTATTTT.

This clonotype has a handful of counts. Written as DNA, the CDR3 is TGCAGTGCTAGAGGGTCCGGGACAGGGGCTGTCGAGCAGTACTTC. It is translated as CSARGSGTGAVEQYF. The rearrangement uses TRBV20-1 and TRBJ2-7; 10 bases are shared with TRBD1. CDR3 size: 15 residues. V shed 1 base, J shed 6 bases, and the junction held 9 bases outside the gene matches. Germline V gives CDR1 DFQATT, CDR2 SNEGSKA (reference sequence).

The CDR3 is CASSQDWVGGNEQFF. The CDR3 nucleotides read TGTGCCAGCAGCCAAGATTGGGTAGGAGGCAATGAGCAGTTCTTC. The V gene is TRBV14, the J gene TRBJ2-1, with D perhaps TRBD2 (5 bases). The CDR3 totals 15 residues. Trimming removed 0 bases from V and 6 bases from J, with 12 bases in between. From germline, CDR1 is SGHDN and CDR2 FVKESK.

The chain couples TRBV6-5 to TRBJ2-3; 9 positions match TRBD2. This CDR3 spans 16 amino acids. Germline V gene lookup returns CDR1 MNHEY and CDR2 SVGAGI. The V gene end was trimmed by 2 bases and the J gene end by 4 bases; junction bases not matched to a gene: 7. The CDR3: CASSYSIAGAADTQYF. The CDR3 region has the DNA TGTGCCAGCAGTTACAGCATAGCGGGAGCGGCAGATACGCAGTATTTT.

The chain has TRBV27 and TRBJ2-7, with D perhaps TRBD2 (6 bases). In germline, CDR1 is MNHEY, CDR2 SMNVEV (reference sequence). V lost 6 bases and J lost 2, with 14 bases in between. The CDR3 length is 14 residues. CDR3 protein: CASRLGTYTYEQYF. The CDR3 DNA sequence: TGTGCCAGCAGGCTCGGGACTTATACCTACGAGCAGTACTTC.

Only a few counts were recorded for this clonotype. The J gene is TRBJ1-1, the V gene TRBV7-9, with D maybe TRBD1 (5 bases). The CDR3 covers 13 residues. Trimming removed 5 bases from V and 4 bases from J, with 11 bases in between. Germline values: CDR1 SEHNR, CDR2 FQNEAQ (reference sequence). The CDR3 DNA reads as TGTGCCAGCAGCATCACAGGCTTCACTGAAGCTTTCTTT. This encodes CASSITGFTEAFF. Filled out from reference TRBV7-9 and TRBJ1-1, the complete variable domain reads DTGVSQNPRHKITKRGQNVTFRCDPISEHNRLYWYRQTLGQGPEFLTYFQNEAQLEKSRLLSDRFSAERPKGSFSTLEIQRTEQGDSAMYLCASSITGFTEAFFGQGTRLTVV.

The CDR3 sequence is CASSPGTSRITDTQYF. CDR3 coding DNA: TGTGCCAGCAGTCCCGGGACTAGCAGGATCACAGATACGCAGTATTTT. This chain joins TRBV6-1 and TRBJ2-3; 9 nucleotides agree with TRBD2. CDR3 length: 16 amino acids. Per the germline V gene, CDR1 is MNHNS and CDR2 is SASEGT. With V trimmed by 5 bases and J by 2 bases, 8 bases remained unmatched.

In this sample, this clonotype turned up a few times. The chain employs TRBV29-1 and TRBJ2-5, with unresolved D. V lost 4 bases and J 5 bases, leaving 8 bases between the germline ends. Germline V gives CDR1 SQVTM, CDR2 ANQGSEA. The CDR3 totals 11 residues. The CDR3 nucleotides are TGCAGCGTTGTATACTTTGAGACCCAGTACTTC. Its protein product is CSVVYFETQYF.

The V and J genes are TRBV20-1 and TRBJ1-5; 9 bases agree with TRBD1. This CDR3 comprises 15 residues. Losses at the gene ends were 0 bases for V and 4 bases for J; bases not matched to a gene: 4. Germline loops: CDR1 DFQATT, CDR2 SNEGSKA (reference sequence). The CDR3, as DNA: TGCAGTGCTAGAGAGGGGACAGGGAGGAATCAGCCCCAGCATTTT. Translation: CSAREGTGRNQPQHF.

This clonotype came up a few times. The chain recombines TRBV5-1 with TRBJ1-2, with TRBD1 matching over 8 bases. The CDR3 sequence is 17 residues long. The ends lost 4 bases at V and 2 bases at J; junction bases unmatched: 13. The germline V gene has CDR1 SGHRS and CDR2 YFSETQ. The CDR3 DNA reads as TGCGCCAGCAGCCCAGGACAGGGCTTGATTGTCAACTATGGCTACACCTTC. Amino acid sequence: CASSPGQGLIVNYGYTF.

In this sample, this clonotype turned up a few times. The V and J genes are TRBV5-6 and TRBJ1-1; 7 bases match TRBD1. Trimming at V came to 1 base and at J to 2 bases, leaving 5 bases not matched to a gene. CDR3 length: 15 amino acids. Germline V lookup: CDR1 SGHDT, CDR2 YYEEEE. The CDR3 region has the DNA TGTGCCAGCAGCTTGATGCAGGGGGTAAACACTGAAGCTTTCTTT. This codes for CASSLMQGVNTEAFF.

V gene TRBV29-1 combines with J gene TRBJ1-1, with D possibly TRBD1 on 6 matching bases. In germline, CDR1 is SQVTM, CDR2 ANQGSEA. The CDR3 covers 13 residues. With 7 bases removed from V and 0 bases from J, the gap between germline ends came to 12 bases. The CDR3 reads CSESRGMNTEAFF. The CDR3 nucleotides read TGCAGCGAAAGCAGGGGTATGAACACTGAAGCTTTCTTT.

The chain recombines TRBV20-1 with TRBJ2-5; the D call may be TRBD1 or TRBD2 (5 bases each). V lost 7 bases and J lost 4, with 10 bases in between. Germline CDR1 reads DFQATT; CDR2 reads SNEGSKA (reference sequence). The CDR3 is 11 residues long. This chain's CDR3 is CSVLGGETQYF. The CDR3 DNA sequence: TGCAGTGTCCTTGGGGGAGAGACCCAGTACTTC.

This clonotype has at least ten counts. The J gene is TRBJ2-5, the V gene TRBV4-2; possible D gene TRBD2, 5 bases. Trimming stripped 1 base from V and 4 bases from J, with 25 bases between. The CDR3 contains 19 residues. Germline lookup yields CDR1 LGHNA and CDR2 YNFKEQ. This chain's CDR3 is CASSQGPLVGPLGGETQYF. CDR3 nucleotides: TGTGCCAGCAGCCAAGGTCCGCTAGTCGGCCCCTTAGGAGGAGAGACCCAGTACTTC.

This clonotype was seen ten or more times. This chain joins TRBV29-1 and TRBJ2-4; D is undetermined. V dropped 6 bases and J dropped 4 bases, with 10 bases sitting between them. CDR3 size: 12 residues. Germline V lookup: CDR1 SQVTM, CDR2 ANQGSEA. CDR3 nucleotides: TGCAGCGTCGGTCAGGAGAAAAACATTCAGTACTTC. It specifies CSVGQEKNIQYF.

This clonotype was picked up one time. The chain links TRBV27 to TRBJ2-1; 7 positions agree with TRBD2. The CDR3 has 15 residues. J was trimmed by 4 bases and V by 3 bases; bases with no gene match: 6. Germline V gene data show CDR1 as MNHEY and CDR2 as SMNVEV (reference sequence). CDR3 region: CASSFTGGTYNEQFF. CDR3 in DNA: TGTGCCAGCAGTTTTACGGGGGGAACTTACAATGAGCAGTTCTTC.

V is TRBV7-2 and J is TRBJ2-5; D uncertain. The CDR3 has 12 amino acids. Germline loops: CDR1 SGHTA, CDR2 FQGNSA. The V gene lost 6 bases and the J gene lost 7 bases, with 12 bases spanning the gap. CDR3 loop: CASSPTRGTQYF. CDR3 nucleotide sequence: TGTGCCAGCAGTCCGACCCGAGGGACCCAGTACTTC.

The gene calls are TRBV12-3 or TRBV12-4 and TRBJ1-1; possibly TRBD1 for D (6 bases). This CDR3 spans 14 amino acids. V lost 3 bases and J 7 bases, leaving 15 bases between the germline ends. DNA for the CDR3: TGTGCCAGCAGTTTTTGGGGGGGCGGCCGTGAAGCTTTCTTT. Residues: CASSFWGGGREAFF.

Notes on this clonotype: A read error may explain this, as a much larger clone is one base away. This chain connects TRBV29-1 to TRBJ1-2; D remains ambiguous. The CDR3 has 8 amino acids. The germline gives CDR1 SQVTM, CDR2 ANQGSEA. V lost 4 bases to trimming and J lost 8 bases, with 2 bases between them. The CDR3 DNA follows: TGCAGCGTTGTGGGCTACACCTTC. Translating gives CSVVGYTF.

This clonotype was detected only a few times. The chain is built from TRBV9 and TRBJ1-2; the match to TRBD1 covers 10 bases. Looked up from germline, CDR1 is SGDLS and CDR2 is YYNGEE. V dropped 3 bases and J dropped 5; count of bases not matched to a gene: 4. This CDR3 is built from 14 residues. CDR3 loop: CASSATDRGYGYTF. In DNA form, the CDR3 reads TGTGCCAGCAGCGCGACGGACAGGGGGTATGGCTACACCTTC.

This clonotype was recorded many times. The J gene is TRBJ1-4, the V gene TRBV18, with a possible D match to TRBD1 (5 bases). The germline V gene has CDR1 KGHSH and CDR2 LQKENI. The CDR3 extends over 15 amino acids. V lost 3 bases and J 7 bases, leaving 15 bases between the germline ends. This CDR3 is CASSPRWDEGEKLFF. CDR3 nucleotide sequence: TGTGCCAGCTCACCTAGATGGGACGAGGGTGAAAAACTGTTTTTT.